This TCR beta chain derives from a study of Ad26.COV2.S vaccination and SARS-CoV-2 variants. Study overall: The vaccine Ad26.COV2.S was put into the muscle once, or twice with 56 days between.

The protocol was immunoSEQ multiplex PCR, while the TCRdb copy is restricted to in-frame clones and leaves out a portion. The sample comprises fewer than 500,000 clones, roughly 89% of which are singletons, and about 2.7% rests with the top ten. Treatment in this sample: around 19 received Ad26.COV2.S at low or high dose, single or two shots; five or six received placebo; per-sample allocation not given. Sampling took place 63 days after the first vaccine or placebo injection. Within Boston, the person who donated was an adult of 18-55 years. Vaccine was an Ad26 vector expressing Wuhan-strain SARS-CoV-2 spike. This clone appeared a single time. Its antigen is not known. Study-level points and caveats: Non-spike TCR breadth was similar in vaccine and placebo recipients.

The V end lost 6 bases, the J end lost 2 bases, and 13 bases lay between the germline ends. CDR1 is ENHRY and CDR2 is SYGVKD in the germline V gene. This CDR3 spans 14 amino acids. The chain links TRBV10-3 to TRBJ1-2, with unresolved D. The clonotype comes from a person aged 18-60 years who received the Ad26.COV2.S COVID-19 vaccine or a placebo. The sample in question was peripheral blood, obtained in a trial of Ad26.COV2.S vaccine versus placebo. This CDR3 reads CAISNRATNYGYTF. The DNA for the CDR3 is TGTGCCATCAGCAACAGAGCAACGAACTATGGCTACACCTTC.